The 23 T cell receptor beta chains below all came from one sample that was sequenced in a study of cytomegalovirus exposure and HLA in healthy donors. This PCR relied on a set of 60 Vbeta primers and 13 Jbeta primers. Some clones are missing from TCRdb's copy, which holds only in-frame ones; the method was immunoSEQ multiplex PCR. Of 150,000 to 200,000 clones in the sample, more than 70% are singletons; the top ten hold around 0.25%. The sample comprised PBMCs. The receptors originated from a boy aged 5-17 years in good health and CMV-seronegative.

The chain links TRBV7-9 to TRBJ1-4; D gene uncertain. V lost 6 bases and J lost 3, with 17 bases in between. The CDR3 has 16 residues. Germline-derived CDR1 and CDR2 are SEHNR and FQNEAQ (reference sequence). The CDR3 nucleotides read TGTGCCAGCAGGCAGAGCGGGGAGATAGCTAATGAAAAACTGTTTTTT. This sequence encodes CASRQSGEIANEKLFF.

The chain employs TRBV15 and TRBJ2-3, with 7 bases identical to TRBD1. The germline CDR1 and CDR2 sequences are LNHNV and YYDKDF (reference sequence). With 0 bases clipped from V and 6 bases from J, the junction kept 15 bases outside the gene matches. The CDR3 extends over 18 amino acids. The DNA of the CDR3 is TGTGCCACCAGCAGAGAACCGCCGGTGACAGGGAACCCGGATACGCAGTATTTT. Its translation is CATSREPPVTGNPDTQYF.

This sequence joins TRBV7-9 and TRBJ1-3, with unresolved D. The CDR3 runs to 16 residues. From germline, CDR1 is SEHNR and CDR2 FQNEAQ (reference sequence). V was clipped by 2 bases and J by 0 bases, with 11 bases between them. The CDR3 DNA reads as TGTGCCAGCAGCTTATTTGGGCCACCCTCTGGAAACACCATATATTTT. Translating gives CASSLFGPPSGNTIYF. The variable domain in full, with the rest retrieved from reference TRBV7-9 and TRBJ1-3, is DTGVSQNPRHKITKRGQNVTFRCDPISEHNRLYWYRQTLGQGPEFLTYFQNEAQLEKSRLLSDRFSAERPKGSFSTLEIQRTEQGDSAMYLCASSLFGPPSGNTIYFGEGSWLTVV.

V is TRBV10-2 and J is TRBJ1-1; D unclear. Germline V gene data show CDR1 as WSHSY and CDR2 as SAAADI. The CDR3 has 13 residues. The V and J ends lost 5 bases and 1 base respectively, with 8 bases between them. CDR3 nucleotide sequence: TGCGCCAGCAGTTCTTACGGGAACACTGAAGCTTTCTTT. Its protein product is CASSSYGNTEAFF.

The chain uses TRBV9 and TRBJ2-2; 11 bases map to TRBD2. This CDR3 comprises 16 residues. From germline, CDR1 is SGDLS and CDR2 YYNGEE. V lost 4 bases, J lost 4 bases, and 6 bases stayed unmatched. The CDR3 is CASSTTSGALTGELFF. The CDR3 DNA is TGTGCCAGCAGCACGACTAGCGGGGCGCTCACCGGGGAGCTGTTTTTT. The whole variable domain, remainder taken from reference TRBV9 and TRBJ2-2, is DSGVTQTPKHLITATGQRVTLRCSPRSGDLSVYWYQQSLDQGLQFLIQYYNGEERAKGNILERFSAQQFPDLHSELNLSSLELGDSALYFCASSTTSGALTGELFFGEGSRLTVL.

The genes are TRBV5-1 and TRBJ2-5, with 8 bases that match TRBD2. CDR3 length equals 19 residues. The germline V gene encodes CDR1 SGHRS and CDR2 YFSETQ. The V segment lost 0 bases and the J segment 7 bases; nucleotides outside the gene matches: 20. The DNA for the CDR3 is TGCGCCAGCAGCTTGGACCCCTGGGGATCCCGAACTAGCGGTAGGACCCAGTACTTC. Translation: CASSLDPWGSRTSGRTQYF. The full variable domain, completed using reference TRBV5-1 and TRBJ2-5, is KAGVTQTPRYLIKTRGQQVTLSCSPISGHRSVSWYQQTPGQGLQFLFEYFSETQRNKGNFPGRFSGRQFSNSRSEMNVSTLELGDSALYLCASSLDPWGSRTSGRTQYFGPGTRLLVL.

The chain employs TRBV27 and TRBJ2-1; the D gene is possibly TRBD2 (6 bases). The CDR3 spans 16 residues. Germline CDR1 MNHEY, CDR2 SMNVEV (reference sequence). Trimming removed 6 bases from V and 0 bases from J, with 15 bases in between. The CDR3 region is CASRGEDGRSYNEQFF. CDR3 nucleotide sequence: TGTGCCAGCAGGGGGGAGGACGGCCGCTCCTACAATGAGCAGTTCTTC.

V usage is TRBV19 and J usage is TRBJ2-7, with D possibly TRBD2 on 6 matching bases. V was shortened by 1 base and J by 0 bases, with 7 bases between the two germline ends. Per germline, CDR1 LNHDA and CDR2 SQIVND (reference sequence). This CDR3 comprises 14 residues. The CDR3 bases are TGTGCCAGTAGTATAGCCGGGAGCTCCTACGAGCAGTACTTC. It specifies CASSIAGSSYEQYF.

The rearrangement joins TRBV6-1 to TRBJ2-1, with 11 bases lining up with TRBD1. Germline-derived CDR1 and CDR2 are MNHNS and SASEGT. V trimming: 6 bases; J trimming: 7 bases; junction bases outside the gene matches: 8. The CDR3 is made up of 15 amino acids. The CDR3 nucleotides read TGTGCCAGCAGCCTGGACAGGGGGCAGTGGAATGAGCAGTTCTTC. It is translated as CASSLDRGQWNEQFF.

V is TRBV4-1 and J is TRBJ2-7; 12 nucleotides align to TRBD1. The CDR3 consists of 15 residues. Germline V gene lookup returns CDR1 MGHRA and CDR2 YSYEKL. V lost 3 bases, J lost 7 bases, and 7 bases stayed unmatched. CDR3 residues: CASSQGQGARWEQYF. For the CDR3, the DNA is TGCGCCAGCAGCCAGGGACAGGGGGCTCGGTGGGAGCAGTACTTC.

In this sample, this clone turned up a few times. Here the CDR3 DNA reads TGTGCCAGCAGTGCTTCTTGGACAAGCTATGGCTACACCTTC. It is translated as CASSASWTSYGYTF. The rearrangement uses TRBV6-5 and TRBJ1-2, with D possibly being TRBD1 (5 bases). This CDR3 contains 14 residues. Between the trimmed V and J ends, which lost 5 bases and 4 bases, there was a span of 14 bases. CDR1 is MNHEY, CDR2 SVGAGI, per germline.

The V call is TRBV18, the J call TRBJ1-2; weak D call: TRBD1 (5 bases). V was shortened by 2 bases and J by 0 bases, with 10 bases between the two germline ends. Germline V CDR1 and CDR2: KGHSH, LQKENI. The CDR3 totals 15 residues. CDR3 region: CASSPLQAANYGYTF. The CDR3 DNA reads TGTGCCAGCTCACCATTACAGGCGGCTAACTATGGCTACACCTTC.

This clone was counted only a few times. The chain joins TRBV28 to TRBJ1-4; D not resolved. V lost 2 bases to trimming and J lost 8 bases, with 9 bases between them. CDR3 length: 13 residues. Germline CDR1 and CDR2: MDHEN and SYDVKM. The CDR3 loop reads CASSLVVAEKLFF. CDR3 DNA: TGTGCCAGCAGTTTAGTTGTGGCAGAAAAACTGTTTTTT.

The chain uses TRBV11-2 and TRBJ2-7; possible D gene TRBD2, 6 bases. The V end lost 5 bases, the J end lost 0 bases, and 14 bases lay between the germline ends. This CDR3 region has 15 residues. Germline V gene sequence: CDR1 SGHAT, CDR2 FQNNGV. As DNA, the CDR3 is TGTGCCAGCAGCCCCCGTGCGGGGAGCTCCTACGAGCAGTACTTC. As protein: CASSPRAGSSYEQYF.

The CDR3 sequence is CASRDSNTGELFF. The CDR3 DNA reads as TGTGCCAGCAGGGACAGCAACACCGGGGAGCTGTTTTTT. The rearrangement links TRBV2 to TRBJ2-2, with D possibly TRBD1 on 6 matching bases. The CDR3 consists of 13 residues. Germline CDR1 reads SNHLY; CDR2 reads FYNNEI. Trimming took 6 bases from V and 2 from J, leaving 7 bases between them.

The CDR3 loop is CAWSTRQGANYGYTF. CDR3 bases: TGTGCCTGGAGCACCAGACAGGGGGCTAACTATGGCTACACCTTC. The V call is TRBV30, the J call TRBJ1-2, with TRBD1 matching 9 bases. Germline V gives CDR1 GTSNPN, CDR2 SVGIG (reference sequence). Trimming removed 3 bases from V and 0 bases from J; junction bases left unmatched: 5. The CDR3 runs 15 residues.

The V gene is TRBV7-6, the J gene TRBJ1-5, with 7 bases lining up with TRBD1. The CDR3 extends over 15 amino acids. CDR1 SGHVS and CDR2 FNYEAQ come from the germline V gene. Trimming removed 6 bases from V and 4 bases from J; junction bases left unmatched: 9. For the CDR3, the DNA is TGTGCCAGCAGGAAAGGGACAGACCTTAATCAGCCCCAGCATTTT. Residues: CASRKGTDLNQPQHF.

The chain carries TRBV2 and TRBJ2-1, with 15 bases lining up with TRBD2. The germline V gene encodes CDR1 SNHLY and CDR2 FYNNEI. This CDR3 comprises 16 residues. Trimming removed 8 bases from V and 2 bases from J; junction bases left unmatched: 4. CDR3 in DNA: TGTGCCAGCCCACGGACTAGCGGGAGGGCCTACAATGAGCAGTTCTTC. Translating gives CASPRTSGRAYNEQFF. The full variable domain, with the rest looked up from reference TRBV2 and TRBJ2-1, is EPEVTQTPSHQVTQMGQEVILRCVPISNHLYFYWYRQILGQKVEFLVSFYNNEISEKSEIFDDQFSVERPDGSNFTLKIRSTKLEDSAMYFCASPRTSGRAYNEQFFGPGTRLTVL.

This sequence joins TRBV7-9 and TRBJ1-5; perhaps TRBD1 as D (5 bases). The CDR3 sequence is 14 residues long. Germline V gene data show CDR1 as SEHNR and CDR2 as FQNEAQ (reference sequence). The V end was cut by 4 bases, the J end by 4 bases, with 11 bases between. The CDR3 protein is CASSSIQDNQPQHF. The CDR3 DNA sequence: TGTGCCAGCAGCTCAATACAGGATAATCAGCCCCAGCATTTT.

V and J are TRBV2 and TRBJ2-1, with 8 positions matching TRBD2. Germline loops: CDR1 SNHLY, CDR2 FYNNEI. The J segment lost 6 bases and the V segment lost 4 bases, leaving 5 bases of the junction unmatched. The CDR3 has 14 amino acids. CDR3 coding DNA: TGTGCCAGCAGTGCTTCCCGGGGGGGCAATGAGCAGTTCTTC. As protein: CASSASRGGNEQFF.

This clone was observed a single time. The chain carries TRBV10-3 and TRBJ1-4; D perhaps matches TRBD1 (5 bases). This CDR3 has 19 residues. Germline lookup yields CDR1 ENHRY and CDR2 SYGVKD. Between the trimmed V and J ends, which lost 0 bases and 8 bases, there was a span of 25 bases. The CDR3 spells CAISESNLSEGPGGEKLFF. The CDR3 DNA reads TGTGCCATCAGTGAGTCGAATCTGTCCGAGGGGCCCGGAGGGGAAAAACTGTTTTTT.

The rearrangement joins TRBV28 to TRBJ2-6; 9 nucleotides agree with TRBD1. Germline CDR1 is MDHEN and CDR2 is SYDVKM. This CDR3 comprises 18 residues. The ends lost 5 bases at V and 0 bases at J; junction bases unmatched: 8. DNA of the CDR3: TGTGCCAGCAGTCGGGGACAGGGAACCCCCTCTGGGGCCAACGTCCTGACTTTC. This translates into CASSRGQGTPSGANVLTF. The full variable domain, rest sourced from reference TRBV28 and TRBJ2-6, is DVKVTQSSRYLVKRTGEKVFLECVQDMDHENMFWYRQDPGLGLRLIYFSYDVKMKEKGDIPEGYSVSREKKERFSLILESASTNQTSMYLCASSRGQGTPSGANVLTFGAGSRLTVL.

The chain uses TRBV18 and TRBJ1-3; 8 bases are shared with TRBD1. The CDR3 spans 16 residues. V trimming: 4 bases; J trimming: 0 bases; junction bases outside the gene matches: 5. Germline CDR1 is KGHSH and CDR2 is LQKENI. CDR3 sequence reads: CASSLRGTGSGNTIYF. The CDR3 DNA is TGTGCCAGCTCACTACGCGGGACAGGCTCTGGAAACACCATATATTTT.